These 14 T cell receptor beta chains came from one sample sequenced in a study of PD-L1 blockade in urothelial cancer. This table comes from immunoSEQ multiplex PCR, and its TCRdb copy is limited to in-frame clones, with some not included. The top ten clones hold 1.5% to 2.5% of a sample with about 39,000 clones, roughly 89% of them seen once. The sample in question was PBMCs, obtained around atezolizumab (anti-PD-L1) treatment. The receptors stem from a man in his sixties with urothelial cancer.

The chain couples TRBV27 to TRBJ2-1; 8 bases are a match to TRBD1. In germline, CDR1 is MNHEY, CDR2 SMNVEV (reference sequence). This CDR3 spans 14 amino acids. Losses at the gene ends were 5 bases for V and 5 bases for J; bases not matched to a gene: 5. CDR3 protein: CASSTDRGNNEQFF. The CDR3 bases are TGTGCCAGCAGTACCGACAGGGGAAACAATGAGCAGTTCTTC.

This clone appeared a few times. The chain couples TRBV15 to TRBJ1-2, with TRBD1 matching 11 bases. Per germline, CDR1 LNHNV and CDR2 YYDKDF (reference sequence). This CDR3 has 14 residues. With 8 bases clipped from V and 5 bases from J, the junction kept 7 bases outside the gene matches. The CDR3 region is CATSTGQGGYGYTF. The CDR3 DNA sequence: TGTGCCACCTCGACGGGACAGGGGGGTTATGGCTACACCTTC.

DNA for the CDR3: TGTGCCAGCAGCTTAGCTGGGGCGAATGAGCAGTTCTTC. Its protein product is CASSLAGANEQFF. The V gene is TRBV7-9, the J gene TRBJ2-1; D is possibly TRBD1 (5 bases). The CDR3 contains 13 residues. The V gene lost 0 bases and the J gene lost 7 bases, with 7 bases spanning the gap. From germline, CDR1 is SEHNR and CDR2 FQNEAQ (reference sequence).

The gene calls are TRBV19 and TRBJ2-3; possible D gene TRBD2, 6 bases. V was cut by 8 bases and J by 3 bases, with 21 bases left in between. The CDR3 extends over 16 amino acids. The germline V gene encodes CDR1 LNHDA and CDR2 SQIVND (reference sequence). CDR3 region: CASASLSGGGTDTQYF. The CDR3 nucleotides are TGTGCCAGTGCATCCCTTAGCGGTGGGGGGACAGATACGCAGTATTTT.

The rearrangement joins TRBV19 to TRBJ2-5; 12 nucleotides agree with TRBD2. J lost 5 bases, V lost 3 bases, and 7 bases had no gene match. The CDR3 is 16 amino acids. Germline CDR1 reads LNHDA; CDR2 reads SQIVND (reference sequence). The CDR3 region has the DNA TGTGCCAGTAGTATCCGTCCGGGACTAGCGGGTGAGACCCAGTACTTC. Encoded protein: CASSIRPGLAGETQYF.

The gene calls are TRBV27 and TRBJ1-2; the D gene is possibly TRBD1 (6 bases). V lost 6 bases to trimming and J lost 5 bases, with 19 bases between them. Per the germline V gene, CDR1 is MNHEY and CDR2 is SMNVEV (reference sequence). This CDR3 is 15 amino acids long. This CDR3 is CASRTETGQYYGYTF. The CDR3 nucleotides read TGTGCCAGCAGGACGGAGACAGGCCAGTATTATGGCTACACCTTC.

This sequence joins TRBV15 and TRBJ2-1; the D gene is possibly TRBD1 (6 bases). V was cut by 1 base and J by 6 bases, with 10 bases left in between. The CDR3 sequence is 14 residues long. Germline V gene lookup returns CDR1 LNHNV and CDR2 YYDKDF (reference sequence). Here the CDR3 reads CATSRGGQLNEQFF. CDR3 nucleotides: TGTGCCACCAGCAGAGGTGGACAGCTCAATGAGCAGTTCTTC.

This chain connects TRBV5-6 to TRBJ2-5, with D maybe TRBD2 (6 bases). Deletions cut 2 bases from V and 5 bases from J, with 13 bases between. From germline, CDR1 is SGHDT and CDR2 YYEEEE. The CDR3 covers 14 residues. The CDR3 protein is CASSFAGSLETQYF. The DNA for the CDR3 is TGTGCCAGCAGCTTCGCGGGGTCACTGGAGACCCAGTACTTC.

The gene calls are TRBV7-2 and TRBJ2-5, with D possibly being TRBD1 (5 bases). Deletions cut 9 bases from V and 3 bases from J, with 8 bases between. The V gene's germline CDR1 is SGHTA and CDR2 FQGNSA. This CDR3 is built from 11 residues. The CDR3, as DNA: TGTGCCAGAGGGGTTAAAGAGACCCAGTACTTC. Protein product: CARGVKETQYF.

CDR3 residues: CASSRSDRDEKLFF. The CDR3 coding sequence is TGTGCCAGCTCTCGATCCGACAGGGATGAAAAACTGTTTTTT. V gene TRBV18 combines with J gene TRBJ1-4; 7 positions match TRBD1. The V gene end was trimmed by 6 bases and the J gene end by 6 bases; junction bases not matched to a gene: 7. The germline V gene has CDR1 KGHSH and CDR2 LQKENI. This CDR3 has 14 amino acids.

CDR3 amino acids: CASSLGQGQGEQYF. In nucleotides, the CDR3 is TGTGCCAGCAGCTTGGGACAGGGGCAGGGCGAGCAGTACTTC. This chain joins TRBV28 and TRBJ2-7; TRBD1 matches 10 bases. The CDR3 is 14 amino acids. V dropped 6 bases and J dropped 6; count of bases not matched to a gene: 8. Germline V gene sequence: CDR1 MDHEN, CDR2 SYDVKM.

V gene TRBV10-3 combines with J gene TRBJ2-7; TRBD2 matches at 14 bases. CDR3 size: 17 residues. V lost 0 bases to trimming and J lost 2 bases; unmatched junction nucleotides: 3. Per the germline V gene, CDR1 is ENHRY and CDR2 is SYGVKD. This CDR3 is CAISESGLAGGTYEQYF. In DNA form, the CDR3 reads TGTGCCATCAGTGAGTCCGGACTAGCGGGGGGTACCTACGAGCAGTACTTC.

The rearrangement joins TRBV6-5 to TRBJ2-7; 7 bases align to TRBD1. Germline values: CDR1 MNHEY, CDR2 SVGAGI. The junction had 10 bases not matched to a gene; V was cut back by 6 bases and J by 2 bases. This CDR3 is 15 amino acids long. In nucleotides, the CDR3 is TGTGCCAGCAGATTTACGACAGGGTCGGCCTACGAGCAGTACTTC. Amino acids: CASRFTTGSAYEQYF.

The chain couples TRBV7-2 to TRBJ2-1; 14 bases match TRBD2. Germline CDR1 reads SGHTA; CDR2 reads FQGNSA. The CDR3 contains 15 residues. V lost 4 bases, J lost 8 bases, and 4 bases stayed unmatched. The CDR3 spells CASSYGLAGGYEQFF. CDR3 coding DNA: TGTGCCAGCAGCTACGGACTAGCGGGGGGATATGAGCAGTTCTTC.